These T cell receptor beta chains were read from a single sample in a study of blood T cell repertoires in COVID-19. Clones were read by immunoSEQ multiplex PCR, and TCRdb kept only the in-frame ones, dropping some. The sample has about 62,000 clones, roughly nine tenths seen once. The source material was peripheral blood. These receptors all stem from a woman aged 60 to 75 with COVID-19, enrolled during active disease. Both conserved end residues are part of each CDR3. The order of the fields is J gene, clone size, CDR3 length, D gene, V gene, CDR3 DNA, CDR3 protein. The D gene is left open where the match is weak. Where a row states a size, it is once, few, many or the class of an expanded clone; other rows omit it.

TRBJ2-7 | NA | 16 | TRBD1 | TRBV27 | TGTGCCAGCAGTTTATCTACCGGGACAGGGACCTACGAGCAGTACTTC | CASSLSTGTGTYEQYF
TRBJ2-1 | NA | 13 | NA | TRBV7-8 | TGTGCCAGCAGCCCGTCGGACATCAATGAGCAGTTCTTC | CASSPSDINEQFF
TRBJ1-5 | once | 16 | TRBD1 | TRBV15 | TGTGCCACCAGCAGAGATCACGGGACAGAAAATCAGCCCCAGCATTTT | CATSRDHGTENQPQHF
TRBJ2-1 | once | 14 | TRBD2 | TRBV24-1 | TGTGCCACCAGTGTTGCCGGGAGGGATAATGAGCAGTTCTTC | CATSVAGRDNEQFF
TRBJ2-1 | NA | 15 | TRBD2 | TRBV3-1/TRBV3-2 | TGTGCCAGCAGCGCACTAGCGGGAGGGCCGGGGGAGCAGTTCTTC | CASSALAGGPGEQFF
TRBJ1-1 | once | 15 | TRBD1 | TRBV28 | TGTGCCATCGATATCTGGACAGGGGTGAACACTGAAGCTTTCTTT | CAIDIWTGVNTEAFF
TRBJ1-2 | once | 14 | TRBD1 | TRBV7-6 | TGTGCCAGCAGCTTAAATGCAGGGGGCTATGGCTACACCTTC | CASSLNAGGYGYTF
TRBJ2-3 | NA | 16 | TRBD2 | TRBV6-2/TRBV6-3 | TGTGCCAGCAGTTACCTTGGGGGGGAAACCACAGATACGCAGTATTTT | CASSYLGGETTDTQYF
TRBJ2-7 | NA | 13 | TRBD1 | TRBV12-3/TRBV12-4 | TGTGCCAGCAGTGGGGACAGGGGCTACGAGCAGTACTTC | CASSGDRGYEQYF
TRBJ1-1 | few | 13 | NA | TRBV3-1/TRBV3-2 | TGTGCCAGCAGACCCCGACAGGCCTTTGAAGCTTTCTTT | CASRPRQAFEAFF
TRBJ1-6 | NA | 13 | NA | TRBV3-1/TRBV3-2 | TGTGCCAGCAGTGGGTCTGAGAGGTCACCCCTCCACTTT | CASSGSERSPLHF
TRBJ2-1 | NA | 12 | NA | TRBV3-1/TRBV3-2 | TGTGCCCCCCCGAGCTCCTACAATGAGCAGTTCTTC | CAPPSSYNEQFF
TRBJ1-1 | NA | 15 | TRBD1 | TRBV4-2 | TGTGCCAGCAGCCCCGGCCAGGGGGCGCTTCCTGAGGCTTTCTTT | CASSPGQGALPEAFF
TRBJ2-3 | NA | 12 | NA | TRBV24-1 | TGTGCCACCAGTGACTTCACAGATACGCAGTATTTT | CATSDFTDTQYF
TRBJ2-6 | NA | 16 | NA | TRBV6-5 | TGTGCCAGCAGTTACTTTTCCGTAGCTGGGGCCAACGTCCTGACTTTC | CASSYFSVAGANVLTF
TRBJ1-1 | NA | 15 | NA | TRBV6-5 | TGTGCCAGCAGTTACTCGGAGGGGTATTACACTGAAGCTTTCTTT | CASSYSEGYYTEAFF
TRBJ2-2 | NA | 15 | TRBD1 | TRBV29-1 | TGCAGCGTTAGGGACAGGGGAGGAGGCACCGGGGAGCTGTTTTTT | CSVRDRGGGTGELFF
TRBJ1-2 | NA | 13 | NA | TRBV18 | TGTGCCAGCTCACTAAATCAAGAGGAGGGCTACACCTTC | CASSLNQEEGYTF
TRBJ2-1 | NA | 15 | TRBD2 | TRBV27 | TGTGCCAGCAGTTTCTTGGGAGGGCCCTACAATGAGCAGTTCTTC | CASSFLGGPYNEQFF
TRBJ1-1 | NA | 16 | NA | TRBV30 | TGTGCCTGGAGTGTACCAAGGACAGCCTGGAACACTGAAGCTTTCTTT | CAWSVPRTAWNTEAFF
TRBJ1-3 | NA | 17 | NA | TRBV5-1 | TGCGCCAGCAGCCCGAAACCTACCCAGGGCTCTGGAAACACCATATATTTT | CASSPKPTQGSGNTIYF
TRBJ1-5 | NA | 14 | NA | TRBV7-2 | TGTGCCAGCAGCTTAGCGCCCCAGGGCCAGCCCCAGCATTTT | CASSLAPQGQPQHF
TRBJ2-7 | NA | 14 | NA | TRBV28 | TGTGCCAGCAATAGACCGGGAAATAATTACGAGCAGTACTTC | CASNRPGNNYEQYF
TRBJ1-5 | NA | 16 | NA | TRBV24-1 | TGTGCCACCAGTGACCCGAGGGAGGGAGACAATCAGCCCCAGCATTTT | CATSDPREGDNQPQHF
TRBJ2-3 | NA | 17 | TRBD2 | TRBV5-1 | TGCGCCAGCTCGCGGACTAGCGGGAGTCATCGCACAGATACGCAGTATTTT | CASSRTSGSHRTDTQYF
TRBJ1-5 | few | 15 | NA | TRBV7-2 | TGTGCCAGCAGCTTAGCCGGACAGAGCAATCAGCCCCAGCATTTT | CASSLAGQSNQPQHF
TRBJ1-5 | NA | 17 | TRBD1 | TRBV6-2/TRBV6-3 | TGTGCCAGCAGTTACTCACAACAGGGGGCGCGAAATCAGCCCCAGCATTTT | CASSYSQQGARNQPQHF
TRBJ2-7 | few | 16 | TRBD1 | TRBV10-3 | TGTGCCATCAGTGAGCCCGGACAGGGTTTAAACAACGAGCAGTACTTC | CAISEPGQGLNNEQYF
TRBJ1-5 | few | 17 | NA | TRBV18 | TGTGCCAGCTCACCGCTCGGGAGCGGCAGCCCCAATCAGCCCCAGCATTTT | CASSPLGSGSPNQPQHF